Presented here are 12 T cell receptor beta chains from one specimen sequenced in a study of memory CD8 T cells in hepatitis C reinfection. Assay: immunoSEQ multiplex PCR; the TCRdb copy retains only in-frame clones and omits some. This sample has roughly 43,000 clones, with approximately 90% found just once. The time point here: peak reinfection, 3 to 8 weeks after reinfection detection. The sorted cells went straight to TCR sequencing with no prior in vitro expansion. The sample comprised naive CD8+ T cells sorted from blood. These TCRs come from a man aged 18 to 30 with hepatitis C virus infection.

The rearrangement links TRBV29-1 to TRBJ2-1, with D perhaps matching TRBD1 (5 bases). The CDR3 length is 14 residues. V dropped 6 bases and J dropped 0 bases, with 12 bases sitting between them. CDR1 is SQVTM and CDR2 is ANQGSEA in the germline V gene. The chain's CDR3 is CSVEQESSYNEQFF. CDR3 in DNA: TGCAGCGTAGAACAGGAAAGCTCCTACAATGAGCAGTTCTTC.

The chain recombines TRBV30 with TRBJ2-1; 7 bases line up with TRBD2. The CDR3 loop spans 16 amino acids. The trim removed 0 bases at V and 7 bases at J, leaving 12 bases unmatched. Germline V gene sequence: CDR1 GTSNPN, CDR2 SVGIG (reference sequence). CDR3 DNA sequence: TGTGCCTGGAGTGTACTGTCGAGAGCGGGGAGGAATGAGCAGTTCTTC. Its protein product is CAWSVLSRAGRNEQFF. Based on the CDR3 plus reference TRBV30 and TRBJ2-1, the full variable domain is SQTIHQWPATLVQPVGSPLSLECTVEGTSNPNLYWYRQAAGRGLQLLFYSVGIGQISSEVPQNLSASRPQDRQFILSSKKLLLSDSGFYLCAWSVLSRAGRNEQFFGPGTRLTVL.

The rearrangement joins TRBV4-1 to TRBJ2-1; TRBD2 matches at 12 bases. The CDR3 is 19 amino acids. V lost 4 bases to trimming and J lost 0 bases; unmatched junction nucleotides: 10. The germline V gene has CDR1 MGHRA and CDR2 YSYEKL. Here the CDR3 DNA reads TGCGCCAGCAGCCTCGGGACTAGCGGGCCTTTGAGCTCCTACAATGAGCAGTTCTTC. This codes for CASSLGTSGPLSSYNEQFF.

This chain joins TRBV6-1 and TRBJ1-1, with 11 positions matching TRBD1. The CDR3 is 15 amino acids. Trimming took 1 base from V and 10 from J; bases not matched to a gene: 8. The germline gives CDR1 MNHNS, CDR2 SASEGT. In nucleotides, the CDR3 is TGTGCCAGCAGTGAAGGGGTAAAGGACAGGGGGCGAGCTTTCTTT. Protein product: CASSEGVKDRGRAFF.

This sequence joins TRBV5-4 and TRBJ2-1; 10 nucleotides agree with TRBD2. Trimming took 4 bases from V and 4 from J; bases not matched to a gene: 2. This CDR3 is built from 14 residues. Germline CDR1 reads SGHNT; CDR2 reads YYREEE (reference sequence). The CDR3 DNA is TGTGCCAGCAGCCGGACTAGCGGTTACAATGAGCAGTTCTTC. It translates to CASSRTSGYNEQFF. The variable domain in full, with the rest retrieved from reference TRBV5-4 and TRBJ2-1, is ETGVTQSPTHLIKTRGQQVTLRCSSQSGHNTVSWYQQALGQGPQFIFQYYREEENGRGNFPPRFSGLQFPNYSSELNVNALELDDSALYLCASSRTSGYNEQFFGPGTRLTVL.

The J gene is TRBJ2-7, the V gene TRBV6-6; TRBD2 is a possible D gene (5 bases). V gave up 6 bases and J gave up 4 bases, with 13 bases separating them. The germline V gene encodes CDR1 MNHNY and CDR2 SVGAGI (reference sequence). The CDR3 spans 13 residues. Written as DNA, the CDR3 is TGTGCCAGCAGCCTTAGACTAAATTACGAGCAGTACTTC. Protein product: CASSLRLNYEQYF.

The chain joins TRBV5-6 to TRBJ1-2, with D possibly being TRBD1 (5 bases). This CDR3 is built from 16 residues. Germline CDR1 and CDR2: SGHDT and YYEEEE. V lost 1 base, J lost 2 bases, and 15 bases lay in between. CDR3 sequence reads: CASSLYRGSENYGYTF. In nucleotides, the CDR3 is TGTGCCAGCAGCTTGTATCGGGGGTCGGAAAACTATGGCTACACCTTC.

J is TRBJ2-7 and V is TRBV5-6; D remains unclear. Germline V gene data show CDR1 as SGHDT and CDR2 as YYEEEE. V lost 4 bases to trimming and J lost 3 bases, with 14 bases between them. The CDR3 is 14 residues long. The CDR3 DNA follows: TGTGCCAGCAGCCTCCTCCCGAACAACTACGAGCAGTACTTC. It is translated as CASSLLPNNYEQYF.

CDR3 region: CALGGGTEKLFF. The CDR3 coding sequence is TGTGCCCTTGGGGGAGGGACAGAAAAACTGTTTTTT. J is TRBJ1-4 and V is TRBV7-6; D possibly corresponds to TRBD1 (6 bases). The V gene lost 11 bases and the J gene lost 8 bases, with 15 bases spanning the gap. This CDR3 has 12 amino acids. Germline CDR1 is SGHVS and CDR2 is FNYEAQ.

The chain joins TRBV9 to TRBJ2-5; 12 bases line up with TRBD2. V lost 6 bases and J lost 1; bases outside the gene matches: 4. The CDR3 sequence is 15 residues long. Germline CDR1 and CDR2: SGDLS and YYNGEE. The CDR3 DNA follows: TGTGCCAGCACCACTAGCGGGGGGAGCCAAGAGACCCAGTACTTC. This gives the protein CASTTSGGSQETQYF.

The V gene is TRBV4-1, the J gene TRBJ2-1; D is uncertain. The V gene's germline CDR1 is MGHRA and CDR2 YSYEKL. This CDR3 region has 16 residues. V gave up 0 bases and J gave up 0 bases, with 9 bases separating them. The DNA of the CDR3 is TGCGCCAGCAGCCAAGATGGGCCGATCTCCTACAATGAGCAGTTCTTC. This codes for CASSQDGPISYNEQFF.

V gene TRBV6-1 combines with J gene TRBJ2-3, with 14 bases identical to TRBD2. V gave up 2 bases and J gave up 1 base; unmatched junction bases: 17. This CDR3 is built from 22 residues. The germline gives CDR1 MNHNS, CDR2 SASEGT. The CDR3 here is CASSERPGLAGELIGGTDTQYF. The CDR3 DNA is TGTGCCAGCAGTGAAAGGCCGGGACTAGCGGGAGAACTTATTGGGGGCACAGATACGCAGTATTTT.